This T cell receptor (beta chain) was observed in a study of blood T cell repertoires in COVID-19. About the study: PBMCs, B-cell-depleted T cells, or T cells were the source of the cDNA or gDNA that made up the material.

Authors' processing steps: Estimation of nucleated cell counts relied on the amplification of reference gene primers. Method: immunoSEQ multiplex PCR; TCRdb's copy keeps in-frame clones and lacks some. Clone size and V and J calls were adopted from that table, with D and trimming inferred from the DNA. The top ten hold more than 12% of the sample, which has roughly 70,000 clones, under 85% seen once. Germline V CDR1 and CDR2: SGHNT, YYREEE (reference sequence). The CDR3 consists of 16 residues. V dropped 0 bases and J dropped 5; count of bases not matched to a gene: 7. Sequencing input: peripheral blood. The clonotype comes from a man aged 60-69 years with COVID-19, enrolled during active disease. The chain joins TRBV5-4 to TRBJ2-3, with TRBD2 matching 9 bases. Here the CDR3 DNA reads TGTGCCAGCAGCTTGGTATTAGCGGGAGCCAGAGATACGCAGTATTTT. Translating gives CASSLVLAGARDTQYF.